This TCR beta chain was found in a study of T cell responses to AZD1222 COVID-19 vaccine (TCRdb year 2021). About the investigation overall: AZD1222 recipients whose second dose came at about 4 weeks and those whose second dose came at about 12 weeks were combined into one group, since spike-specific TCR depth and breadth did not differ between the two schedules. TCR sequencing covered 230 or so trial participants: about 210 given two doses of AZD1222 and approximately 26 given two doses of MenACWY control vaccine. Enrollment into the trials was organized by age into subgroups of 18-55, 56-69 and 70-plus years, and those subgroups contained 148, 28 and 57 TCR-sequenced participants, respectively.

Sample time point, as interpreted from the label and publication: baseline before first vaccination. The vaccinee samples were drawn from two UK trials, COV001 and COV002, one of which was a single-blind randomized controlled phase 2/3 trial testing AZD1222 (ChAdOx1 nCoV-19) in healthy adults. For TCRbeta chain sequencing, PBMC samples from trial participants were taken at day 0 and at day 28 after the second dose. On this clone: Its antigen has not been determined. There are no base qualities to consult, and no much larger clone falls within one base.

Overall study outcomes, separate from this receptor: Because no day 14 peak-response samples were available, the repertoires could be characterized only after the peak T cell response. Most participants were white British and females outnumbered males, and the authors suggested that clonal diversity may have been underestimated. Vaccine-associated CD4 TCRs spanned the whole spike protein, with dominant responses in regions 160-218 and 743-854. In the small 56-69-year group, the increase in depth fell short of significance, most likely because of low power. Epitopes outside the regions mutated in the B.1.351 and B.1.1.7 variants were reportedly recognized by nearly half of the unique spike-specific TCRs. Conclusions about previously exposed vaccinees were limited because only six AZD1222 recipients were SARS-CoV-2 seropositive at baseline. Spike-specific TCR breadth and depth rose significantly after two AZD1222 doses compared with day 0 and with MenACWY recipients.

The CDR3 regions of human TCRbeta chains were analyzed by immunosequencing. The study's processing was this. TCRs in the repertoires were matched against a reference library of SARS-CoV-2-specific TCRs that had been generated with the MIRA antigen-specificity platform. Breadth meant the fraction of unique TCRs that were SARS-CoV-2-associated, whereas depth meant the fraction of total T cells that were SARS-CoV-2-associated. Using the MIRA data, each spike-specific TCR was assigned both to the spike region to which the TCR was reactive and to a CD4 or CD8 class. Log10-transformed breadth and depth values were compared by one-way ANOVA with Sidak's multiple comparisons tests. What TCRdb holds here is the immuneACCESS table cut down to in-frame rearrangements. Part of the clones is not present; checked against another copy, under half of the missing clones reflect an unresolved V gene, and the others are unexplained. V, J and clone size derive from that table, while D and trimming were established from the DNA sequence. This sample has 120,000 to 150,000 clones in its table, and about 90% of those were observed once. Roughly 4.7% of the sample rests with the top ten.

The sample consisted of peripheral blood, taken on day 0 of AZD1222 vaccination. This receptor was obtained from an adult in good health.

The CDR3 protein: CASSRSSVQGSVQPQHF. The bases read TGTGCCAGCTCACGGTCGTCTGTGCAGGGGTCTGTACAGCCCCAGCATTTT. The chain is assembled from TRBV18 and TRBJ1-5; matching of 6 bases hints at TRBD1 as the D gene. The CDR3 spans 17 residues, from the cysteine through the phenylalanine. The sequence is cut down to CDR3 DNA, 51 bases in frame from base 1. Cut back by 4 bases and 7 bases, the V and J ends lie 23 bases apart. CDR1 is given as KGHSH and CDR2 as LQKENI, both from the germline V gene.